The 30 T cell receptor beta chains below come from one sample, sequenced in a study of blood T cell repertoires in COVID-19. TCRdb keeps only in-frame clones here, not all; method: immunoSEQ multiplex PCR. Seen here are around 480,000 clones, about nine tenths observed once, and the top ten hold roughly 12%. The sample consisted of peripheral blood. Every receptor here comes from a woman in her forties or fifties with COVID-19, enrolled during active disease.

The CDR3 coding sequence is TGTGCCAGTAGTATATCATGGAGGAGGAGTTCACCCCTCCACTTT. Its translation: CASSISWRRSSPLHF. The chain recombines TRBV19 with TRBJ1-6; no firm D call. Trimming removed 2 bases at V and 9 bases at J, with 14 bases between. The germline V gene has CDR1 LNHDA and CDR2 SQIVND (reference sequence). This CDR3 region has 15 residues.

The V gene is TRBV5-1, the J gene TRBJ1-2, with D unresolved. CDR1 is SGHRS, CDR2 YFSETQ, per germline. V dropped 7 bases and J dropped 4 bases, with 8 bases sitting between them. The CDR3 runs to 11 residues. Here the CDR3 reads CASSDSYGYTF. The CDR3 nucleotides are TGCGCCAGCTCGGACTCCTATGGCTACACCTTC.

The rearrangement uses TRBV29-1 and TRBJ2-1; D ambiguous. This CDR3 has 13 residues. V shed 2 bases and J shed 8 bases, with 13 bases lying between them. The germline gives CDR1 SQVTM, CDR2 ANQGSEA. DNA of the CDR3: TGCAGCGTTGAAAGTATTGGTGGGCATGAGCAGTTCTTC. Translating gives CSVESIGGHEQFF.

The CDR3 region has the DNA TGTGCCAGCAGCTTAGGGGTTGGCGGGGAGCTGTTTTTT. This translates into CASSLGVGGELFF. The chain links TRBV5-8 to TRBJ2-2, with D perhaps TRBD1 (5 bases). This CDR3 has 13 amino acids. V was cut by 2 bases and J by 7 bases, with 9 bases left in between. CDR1 and CDR2 (germline): SGHTS, YDEGEE.

The CDR3 is CASSSGAGGTEAFF. DNA for the CDR3: TGCGCCAGCAGCTCAGGTGCAGGGGGCACTGAAGCTTTCTTT. This chain joins TRBV5-1 and TRBJ1-1; 7 bases align to TRBD1. Losses at the gene ends were 3 bases for V and 4 bases for J; bases not matched to a gene: 6. Per germline, CDR1 SGHRS and CDR2 YFSETQ. The CDR3 runs to 14 residues.

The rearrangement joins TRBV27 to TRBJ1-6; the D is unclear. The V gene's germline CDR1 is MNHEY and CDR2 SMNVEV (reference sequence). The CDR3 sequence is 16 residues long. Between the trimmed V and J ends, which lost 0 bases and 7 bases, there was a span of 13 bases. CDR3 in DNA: TGTGCCAGCAGTTTATCTGGCCGAACACAAAATTCACCCCTCCACTTT. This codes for CASSLSGRTQNSPLHF.

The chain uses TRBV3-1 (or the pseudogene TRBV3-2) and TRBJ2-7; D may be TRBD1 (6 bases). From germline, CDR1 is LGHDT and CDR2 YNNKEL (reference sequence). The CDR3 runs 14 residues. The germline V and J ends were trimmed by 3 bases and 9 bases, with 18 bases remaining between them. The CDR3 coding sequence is TGTGCCAGCAGCCAGGGACACCTTGGGTCTTGGCAGTACTTC. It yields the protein CASSQGHLGSWQYF.

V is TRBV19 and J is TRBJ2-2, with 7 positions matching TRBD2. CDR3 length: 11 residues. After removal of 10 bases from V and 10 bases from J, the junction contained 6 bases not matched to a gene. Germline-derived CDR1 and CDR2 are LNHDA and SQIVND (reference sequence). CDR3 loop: CATWGGMELFF. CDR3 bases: TGTGCCACCTGGGGAGGGATGGAGCTGTTTTTT.

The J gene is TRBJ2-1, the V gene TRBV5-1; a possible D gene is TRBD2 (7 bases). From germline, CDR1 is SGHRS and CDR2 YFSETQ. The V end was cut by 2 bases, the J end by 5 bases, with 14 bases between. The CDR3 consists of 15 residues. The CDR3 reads CASSLTGGAHNEQFF. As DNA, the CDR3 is TGCGCCAGCAGCTTAACGGGGGGCGCGCACAATGAGCAGTTCTTC.

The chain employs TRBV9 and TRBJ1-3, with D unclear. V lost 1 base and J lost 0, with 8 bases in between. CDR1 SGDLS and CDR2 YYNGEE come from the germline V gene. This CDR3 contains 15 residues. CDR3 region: CASSVSANSGNTIYF. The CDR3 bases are TGTGCCAGCAGCGTAAGCGCAAACTCTGGAAACACCATATATTTT.

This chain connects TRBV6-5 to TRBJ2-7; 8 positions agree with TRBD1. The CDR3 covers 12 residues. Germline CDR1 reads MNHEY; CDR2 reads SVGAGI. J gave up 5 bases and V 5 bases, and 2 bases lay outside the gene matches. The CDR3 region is CASSHRGDEQYF. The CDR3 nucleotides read TGTGCCAGCAGTCACAGGGGGGACGAGCAGTACTTC.

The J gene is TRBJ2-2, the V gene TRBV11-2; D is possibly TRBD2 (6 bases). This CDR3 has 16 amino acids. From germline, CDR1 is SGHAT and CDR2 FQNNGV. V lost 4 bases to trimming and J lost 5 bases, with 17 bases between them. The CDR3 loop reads CASSSQNGLSTGELFF. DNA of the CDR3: TGTGCCAGCAGCTCTCAAAATGGACTATCAACCGGGGAGCTGTTTTTT. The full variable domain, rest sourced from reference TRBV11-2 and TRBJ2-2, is EAGVAQSPRYKIIEKRQSVAFWCNPISGHATLYWYQQILGQGPKLLIQFQNNGVVDDSQLPKDRFSAERLKGVDSTLKIQPAKLEDSAVYLCASSSQNGLSTGELFFGEGSRLTVL.

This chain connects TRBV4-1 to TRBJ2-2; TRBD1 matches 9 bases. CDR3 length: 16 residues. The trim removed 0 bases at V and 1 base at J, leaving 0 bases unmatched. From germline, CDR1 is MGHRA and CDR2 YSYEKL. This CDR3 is CASSQEGQGNTGELFF. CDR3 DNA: TGCGCCAGCAGCCAAGAGGGACAGGGGAACACCGGGGAGCTGTTTTTT.

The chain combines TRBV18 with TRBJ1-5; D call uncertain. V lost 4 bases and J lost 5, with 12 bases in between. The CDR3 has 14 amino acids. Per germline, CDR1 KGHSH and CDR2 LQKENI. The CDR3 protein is CASSQREGYQPQHF. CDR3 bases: TGTGCCAGCTCACAAAGGGAGGGCTATCAGCCCCAGCATTTT.

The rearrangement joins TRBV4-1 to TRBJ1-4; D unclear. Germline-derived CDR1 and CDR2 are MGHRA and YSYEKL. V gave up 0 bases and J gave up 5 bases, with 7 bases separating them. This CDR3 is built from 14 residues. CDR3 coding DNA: TGCGCCAGCAGCCAAGACCAGGTCAATGAAAAACTGTTTTTT. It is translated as CASSQDQVNEKLFF.

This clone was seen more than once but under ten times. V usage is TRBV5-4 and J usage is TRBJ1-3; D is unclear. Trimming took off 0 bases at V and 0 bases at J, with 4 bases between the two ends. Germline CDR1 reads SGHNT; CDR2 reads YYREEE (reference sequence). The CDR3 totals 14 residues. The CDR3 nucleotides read TGTGCCAGCAGCTTGGCCCACTCTGGAAACACCATATATTTT. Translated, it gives CASSLAHSGNTIYF.

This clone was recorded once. CDR3 residues: CASSLGLAGNYEQYF. The CDR3 DNA reads as TGTGCCAGCAGCTTAGGACTAGCGGGGAACTACGAGCAGTACTTC. The V and J genes are TRBV7-9 and TRBJ2-7; 11 nucleotides match TRBD2. The germline V gene has CDR1 SEHNR and CDR2 FQNEAQ (reference sequence). Trimming cost V 1 base and J 3 bases; bases outside gene matches: 2. The CDR3 length is 15 residues.

The chain's CDR3 is CSAVTGTGEYGYTF. The DNA of the CDR3 is TGCAGCGCCGTGACGGGGACAGGAGAATATGGCTACACCTTC. The chain recombines TRBV29-1 with TRBJ1-2, with TRBD1 identical over 8 bases. Germline CDR1 SQVTM, CDR2 ANQGSEA. The V and J ends lost 7 bases and 5 bases, in that order; junction bases with no gene match: 12. CDR3 size: 14 residues. Filled out from reference TRBV29-1 and TRBJ1-2, the complete variable domain reads SAVISQKPSRDICQRGTSLTIQCQVDSQVTMMFWYRQQPGQSLTLIATANQGSEATYESGFVIDKFPISRPNLTFSTLTVSNMSPEDSSIYLCSAVTGTGEYGYTFGSGTRLTVV.

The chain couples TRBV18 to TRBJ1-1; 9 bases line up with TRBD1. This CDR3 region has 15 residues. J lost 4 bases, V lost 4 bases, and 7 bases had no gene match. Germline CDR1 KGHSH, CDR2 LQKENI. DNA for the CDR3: TGTGCCAGCTCACTTGCCCGGGACAGGGCCACTGAAGCTTTCTTT. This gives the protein CASSLARDRATEAFF.

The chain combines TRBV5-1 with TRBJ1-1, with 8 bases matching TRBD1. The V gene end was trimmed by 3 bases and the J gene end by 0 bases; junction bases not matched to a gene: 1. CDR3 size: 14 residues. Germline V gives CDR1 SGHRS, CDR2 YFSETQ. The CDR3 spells CASSWTGLNTEAFF. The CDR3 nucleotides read TGCGCCAGCAGCTGGACAGGGCTGAACACTGAAGCTTTCTTT.

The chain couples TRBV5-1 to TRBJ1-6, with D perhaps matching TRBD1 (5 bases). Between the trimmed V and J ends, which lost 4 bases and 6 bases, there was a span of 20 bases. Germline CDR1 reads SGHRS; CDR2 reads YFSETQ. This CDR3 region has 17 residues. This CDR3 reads CASSPSTVRELNSPLHF. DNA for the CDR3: TGCGCCAGCAGCCCCTCGACAGTTAGGGAACTTAATTCACCCCTCCACTTT. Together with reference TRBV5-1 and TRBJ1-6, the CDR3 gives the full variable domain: KAGVTQTPRYLIKTRGQQVTLSCSPISGHRSVSWYQQTPGQGLQFLFEYFSETQRNKGNFPGRFSGRQFSNSRSEMNVSTLELGDSALYLCASSPSTVRELNSPLHFGNGTRLTVT.

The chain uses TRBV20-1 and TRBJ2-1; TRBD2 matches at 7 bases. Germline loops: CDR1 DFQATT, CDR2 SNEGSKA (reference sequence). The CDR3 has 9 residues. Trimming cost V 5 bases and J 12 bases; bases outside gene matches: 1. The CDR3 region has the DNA TGCAGTGCTGGGGGGGGGCAGTTCTTC. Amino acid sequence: CSAGGGQFF.

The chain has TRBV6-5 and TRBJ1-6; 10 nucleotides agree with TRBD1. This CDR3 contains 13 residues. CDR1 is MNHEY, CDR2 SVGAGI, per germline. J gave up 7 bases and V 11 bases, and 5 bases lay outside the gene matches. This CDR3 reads CAFRDRGNSPLHF. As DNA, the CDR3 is TGTGCCTTCCGGGACAGGGGAAATTCACCCCTCCACTTT.

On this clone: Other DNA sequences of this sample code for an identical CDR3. The CDR3 bases are TGTGCCAGCAGTTTGACAGTGAACACTGAAGCTTTCTTT. Translating it yields CASSLTVNTEAFF. The chain recombines TRBV12-3 or TRBV12-4 with TRBJ1-1, with D perhaps TRBD1 (5 bases). Trimming took off 3 bases at V and 0 bases at J, with 5 bases between the two ends. The CDR3 has 13 residues.

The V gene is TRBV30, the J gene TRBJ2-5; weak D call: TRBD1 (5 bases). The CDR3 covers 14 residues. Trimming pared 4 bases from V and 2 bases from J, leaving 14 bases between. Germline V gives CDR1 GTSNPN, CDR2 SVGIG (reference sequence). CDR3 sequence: CAWTPPPGQETQYF. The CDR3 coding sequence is TGTGCCTGGACCCCCCCTCCAGGGCAAGAGACCCAGTACTTC.

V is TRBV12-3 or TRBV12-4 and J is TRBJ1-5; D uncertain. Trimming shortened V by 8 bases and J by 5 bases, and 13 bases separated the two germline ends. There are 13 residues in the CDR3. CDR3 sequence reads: CASRFSEDQPQHF. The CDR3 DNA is TGTGCCAGCCGCTTTTCGGAGGATCAGCCCCAGCATTTT.

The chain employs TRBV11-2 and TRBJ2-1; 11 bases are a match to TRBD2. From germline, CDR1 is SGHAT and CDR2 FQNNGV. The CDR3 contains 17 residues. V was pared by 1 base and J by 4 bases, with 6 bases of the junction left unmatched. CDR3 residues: CASSLGASGGIYNEQFF. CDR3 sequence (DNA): TGTGCCAGCAGCTTAGGGGCTAGCGGGGGGATATACAATGAGCAGTTCTTC.

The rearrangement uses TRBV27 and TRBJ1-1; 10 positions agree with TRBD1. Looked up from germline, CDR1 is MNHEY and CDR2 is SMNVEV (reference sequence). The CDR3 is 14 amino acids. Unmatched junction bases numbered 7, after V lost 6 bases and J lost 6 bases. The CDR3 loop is CASRLRTGGSEAFF. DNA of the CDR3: TGTGCCAGCAGGTTGAGGACAGGGGGGTCTGAAGCTTTCTTT.

The CDR3 sequence: CARYGLNGRNTIYF. DNA for the CDR3: TGTGCCAGATACGGACTCAATGGCAGAAACACCATATATTTT. The V gene is TRBV19, the J gene TRBJ1-3; D gene unclear. V was trimmed by 9 bases and J by 5 bases, leaving 17 bases between them. Per the germline V gene, CDR1 is LNHDA and CDR2 is SQIVND (reference sequence). This CDR3 has 14 amino acids.

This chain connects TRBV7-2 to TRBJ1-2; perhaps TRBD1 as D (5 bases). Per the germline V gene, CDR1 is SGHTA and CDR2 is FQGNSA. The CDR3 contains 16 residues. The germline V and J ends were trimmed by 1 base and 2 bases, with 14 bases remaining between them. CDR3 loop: CASSLEGPGGNYGYTF. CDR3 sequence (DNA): TGTGCCAGCAGCTTAGAGGGGCCCGGGGGGAACTATGGCTACACCTTC.